The 26 T cell receptor beta chains below come from one sample, sequenced in a study of preoperative IRX-2 immunotherapy in early breast cancer. Sequencing used immunoSEQ multiplex PCR; TCRdb keeps in-frame clones, though not all of them. Of 39,000 or so clones listed, roughly 77% are singletons. Treatment reported: preoperative locoregional IRX-2 cytokine immunotherapy. The sequencing used tumor tissue, collected after IRX-2 immunotherapy. Receptor source: a human donor with breast cancer.

This clone was counted between two and nine times. The chain carries TRBV11-3 and TRBJ2-4; tentatively, D is TRBD1 (6 bases). The CDR3 is 15 amino acids. V shed 3 bases and J shed 8 bases, with 17 bases lying between them. CDR1 is SGHNT, CDR2 YENEEA, per germline. In DNA form, the CDR3 reads TGTGCCAGCAGCTTGAAGCCAGGGGCCTGGGACATTCAGTACTTC. Translation: CASSLKPGAWDIQYF.

This chain joins TRBV22-1 and TRBJ2-5; the table calls TRBD2, which could not be checked here. TRBV22-1 is designated a pseudogene. This CDR3 comprises 14 residues. CDR3 sequence: CASSFLLGGETQYF. CDR3 DNA: TGTGCCAGCAGTTTTCTACTAGGTGGCGAGACCCAGTACTTC.

The rearrangement links TRBV19 to TRBJ1-1; no reliable D call. This CDR3 is 14 amino acids long. CDR1 is LNHDA and CDR2 is SQIVND in the germline V gene (reference sequence). Trimming pared 6 bases from V and 1 base from J, leaving 12 bases between. The CDR3 here is CASSPNGRNTEAFF. The DNA of the CDR3 is TGTGCCAGTAGCCCCAATGGCAGGAACACTGAAGCTTTCTTT. The full variable domain, its missing parts supplied by reference TRBV19 and TRBJ1-1, is DGGITQSPKYLFRKEGQNVTLSCEQNLNHDAMYWYRQDPGQGLRLIYYSQIVNDFQKGDIAEGYSVSREKKESFPLTVTSAQKNPTAFYLCASSPNGRNTEAFFGQGTRLTVV.

V gene TRBV5-1 combines with J gene TRBJ1-2, with 9 nucleotides matching TRBD1. Looked up from germline, CDR1 is SGHRS and CDR2 is YFSETQ. The CDR3 loop spans 15 amino acids. V gave up 2 bases and J gave up 3 bases; unmatched junction bases: 5. The CDR3 sequence: CASSFTGGVYYGYTF. The CDR3 nucleotides are TGCGCCAGCAGCTTTACAGGGGGCGTATACTATGGCTACACCTTC.

This chain uses TRBV1 with TRBJ1-3. TRBV1 is flagged as a pseudogene. The CDR3 is made up of 14 amino acids. The CDR3 DNA reads as TGCGCCAGCAGCCAAGTGCGATCGATAGACACCATATATTTT. As protein: CASSQVRSIDTIYF.

V usage is TRBV7-7 and J usage is TRBJ2-5; 10 bases fit TRBD2. Germline assignment: CDR1 SSHAT and CDR2 FNYEAQ (reference sequence). The CDR3 is 16 residues long. The V gene end was trimmed by 1 base and the J gene end by 5 bases; junction bases not matched to a gene: 7. CDR3 sequence (DNA): TGTGCCAGCAGCTTAGAGGCTAGCGGGAGTGGCGAGACCCAGTACTTC. This encodes CASSLEASGSGETQYF.

The chain links TRBV5-1 to TRBJ2-7; D is perhaps TRBD2 (5 bases). Germline assignment: CDR1 SGHRS and CDR2 YFSETQ. The V end lost 4 bases, the J end lost 2 bases, and 13 bases lay between the germline ends. The CDR3 length is 14 residues. The CDR3 sequence is CASSPRTQTYEQYF. DNA of the CDR3: TGCGCCAGCAGCCCCCGGACTCAGACCTACGAGCAGTACTTC.

The chain is built from TRBV28 and TRBJ1-2, with TRBD1 as a possible D gene (5 bases). CDR3 length: 14 amino acids. V lost 7 bases to trimming and J lost 0 bases, with 12 bases between them. CDR1 is MDHEN and CDR2 is SYDVKM in the germline V gene. The CDR3 sequence is CASTVGPTNYGYTF. CDR3 DNA: TGTGCCAGCACCGTGGGACCCACTAACTATGGCTACACCTTC.

The gene calls are TRBV28 and TRBJ2-2; tentative D call: TRBD2 (6 bases). Germline CDR1 is MDHEN and CDR2 is SYDVKM. V was clipped by 3 bases and J by 5 bases, with 7 bases between them. This CDR3 is built from 13 residues. The CDR3 is CASSFGGTGELFF. The CDR3 DNA sequence: TGTGCCAGCAGTTTTGGAGGGACCGGGGAGCTGTTTTTT.

In its sample, this clone was seen once. V is TRBV5-1 and J is TRBJ1-4, with 7 bases matching TRBD1. Germline-derived CDR1 and CDR2 are SGHRS and YFSETQ. CDR3 length equals 15 residues. The V and J ends lost 3 bases and 6 bases, in that order; junction bases with no gene match: 8. In DNA form, the CDR3 reads TGCGCCAGCAGCTCGACAGGGCATGATGATGAAAAACTGTTTTTT. As protein: CASSSTGHDDEKLFF.

The rearrangement joins TRBV15 to TRBJ2-5, with 9 positions matching TRBD2. The germline V gene encodes CDR1 LNHNV and CDR2 YYDKDF (reference sequence). The CDR3 length is 16 residues. V shed 3 bases, J shed 3 bases, and the junction held 8 bases outside the gene matches. The CDR3 DNA reads TGTGCCACCAGCAGCGGCCAGAGACTAGCGGAAGAGACCCAGTACTTC. This sequence encodes CATSSGQRLAEETQYF. Drawing the rest from reference TRBV15 and TRBJ2-5, the complete variable domain is DAMVIQNPRYQVTQFGKPVTLSCSQTLNHNVMYWYQQKSSQAPKLLFHYYDKDFNNEADTPDNFQSRRPNTSFCFLDIRSPGLGDTAMYLCATSSGQRLAEETQYFGPGTRLLVL.

The chain recombines TRBV5-1 with TRBJ2-7, with 12 bases matching TRBD1. The CDR3 is 16 amino acids. The germline gives CDR1 SGHRS, CDR2 YFSETQ. Trimming cost V 0 bases and J 7 bases; bases outside gene matches: 8. CDR3 DNA sequence: TGCGCCAGCAGCTTGGCCGGGGGACAGGGGGCGCGGGAGCAGTACTTC. It encodes CASSLAGGQGAREQYF.

The chain employs TRBV19 and TRBJ1-1, with D unresolved. Per the germline V gene, CDR1 is LNHDA and CDR2 is SQIVND (reference sequence). V lost 3 bases and J 1 base, leaving 18 bases between the germline ends. The CDR3 runs 17 residues. The CDR3 sequence is CASSIGSRATWNTEAFF. The CDR3 bases are TGTGCCAGTAGTATTGGAAGTAGGGCCACATGGAACACTGAAGCTTTCTTT.

The chain combines TRBV28 with TRBJ1-2; possibly TRBD1 for D (6 bases). This CDR3 spans 12 amino acids. The germline gives CDR1 MDHEN, CDR2 SYDVKM. V lost 2 bases, J lost 8 bases, and 9 bases lay in between. The CDR3 bases are TGTGCCAGCAGTTTACAGGGGTACGGCTACACCTTC. Amino acids: CASSLQGYGYTF.

This clone was counted only a few times. This sequence joins TRBV6-8 and TRBJ1-1, with 9 bases matching TRBD1. The germline V gene has CDR1 MNHGY and CDR2 SAAAGT. J lost 2 bases, V lost 4 bases, and 8 bases had no gene match. The CDR3 length is 16 residues. The CDR3 protein is CASSWGTGSSNTEAFF. CDR3 coding DNA: TGTGCCAGCAGTTGGGGGACAGGGTCGTCAAACACTGAAGCTTTCTTT.

The chain recombines TRBV11-3 with TRBJ2-3; D might be TRBD1 (6 bases). The germline V gene encodes CDR1 SGHNT and CDR2 YENEEA. This CDR3 is built from 14 residues. Trimming took off 3 bases at V and 2 bases at J, with 9 bases between the two ends. The CDR3 here is CASSLAGVTDTQYF. The CDR3 bases are TGTGCCAGCAGCTTGGCAGGGGTCACAGATACGCAGTATTTT.

V and J are TRBV19 and TRBJ1-3, with D hard to call. V was cut by 4 bases and J by 4 bases, with 8 bases left in between. This CDR3 contains 13 residues. The V gene's germline CDR1 is LNHDA and CDR2 SQIVND (reference sequence). The CDR3 is CASSNGMGNTIYF. The CDR3 bases are TGTGCCAGTAGTAATGGCATGGGAAACACCATATATTTT.

The table lists this clone with a count of one. J is TRBJ1-1 and V is TRBV28; 7 bases match TRBD1. This CDR3 region has 14 residues. Germline CDR1 MDHEN, CDR2 SYDVKM. V dropped 8 bases and J dropped 1; count of bases not matched to a gene: 7. This CDR3 is CASLPTGPNTEAFF. CDR3 DNA: TGTGCCAGCCTACCGACAGGGCCGAACACTGAAGCTTTCTTT.

The chain recombines TRBV18 with TRBJ2-5, with 7 bases fitting TRBD1. The CDR3 length is 13 residues. V shed 5 bases, J shed 5 bases, and the junction held 5 bases outside the gene matches. Looked up from germline, CDR1 is KGHSH and CDR2 is LQKENI. The CDR3 nucleotides are TGTGCCAGCTCAGGACAGGAGGCGGAGACCCAGTACTTC. Translation: CASSGQEAETQYF. Variable domain in full (rest from reference TRBV18 and TRBJ2-5): NAGVMQNPRHLVRRRGQEARLRCSPMKGHSHVYWYRQLPEEGLKFMVYLQKENIIDESGMPKERFSAEFPKEGPSILRIQQVVRGDSAAYFCASSGQEAETQYFGPGTRLLVL.

Points on this clone: There is an ambiguous or unread base here, so the residue it gives is written X. V gene TRBV5-1 combines with J gene TRBJ2-1, with D hard to call. The V end was cut by 0 bases, the J end by 4 bases, with 8 bases between. The germline CDR1 and CDR2 sequences are SGHRS and YFSETQ. The length of the CDR3 is 14 residues. The CDR3 DNA reads as TGCGCCAGCAGCTTGGGGCAGAWTTACAATGAGCAGTTCTTC. Translation gives CASSLGQXYNEQFF.

This clone was seen a few times. The gene calls are TRBV11-3 and TRBJ2-2, with D perhaps TRBD1 (5 bases). The ends were cut back, 4 bases at V and 3 bases at J, with 27 bases in the middle. The CDR3 is 20 amino acids. The germline gives CDR1 SGHNT, CDR2 YENEEA. The DNA for the CDR3 is TGTGCCAGCAGCTATTTGACCCGAAGTCCTGCCGACAGCGACACCGGGGAGCTGTTTTTT. It specifies CASSYLTRSPADSDTGELFF.

This chain joins TRBV10-2 and TRBJ2-1; weak D call: TRBD2 (6 bases). Germline assignment: CDR1 WSHSY and CDR2 SAAADI. V was pared by 3 bases and J by 0 bases, with 12 bases between. This CDR3 has 16 residues. CDR3 sequence (DNA): TGCGCCAGCAGTGATGGCGGGGTAAACTCCTACAATGAGCAGTTCTTC. This encodes CASSDGGVNSYNEQFF.

V gene TRBV5-1 combines with J gene TRBJ2-2; maybe TRBD2 (5 bases). The length of the CDR3 is 15 residues. Trimming stripped 4 bases from V and 0 bases from J, with 10 bases between. From germline, CDR1 is SGHRS and CDR2 YFSETQ. CDR3 DNA: TGCGCCAGCAGCGAGGACGGGGCGAACACCGGGGAGCTGTTTTTT. This encodes CASSEDGANTGELFF.

The chain has TRBV28 and TRBJ1-2, with TRBD1 matching 11 bases. Germline CDR1 reads MDHEN; CDR2 reads SYDVKM. This CDR3 comprises 14 residues. Trimming cost V 4 bases and J 7 bases; bases outside gene matches: 5. CDR3 protein: CASSSGQGAIGYTF. Here the CDR3 DNA reads TGTGCCAGCAGTTCCGGACAGGGGGCTATTGGCTACACCTTC.

V and J are TRBV28 and TRBJ1-3, with a possible D match to TRBD1 (5 bases). The CDR3 is made up of 17 amino acids. The V gene lost 3 bases and the J gene lost 0 bases, with 15 bases spanning the gap. CDR1 is MDHEN and CDR2 is SYDVKM in the germline V gene. CDR3 protein: CASSFLLEGASGNTIYF. The CDR3 bases are TGTGCCAGCAGTTTCCTTCTTGAAGGGGCCTCTGGAAACACCATATATTTT.

V gene TRBV30 combines with J gene TRBJ1-4, with 7 bases that match TRBD1. Germline CDR1 and CDR2: GTSNPN and SVGIG (reference sequence). The V and J ends lost 5 bases and 8 bases, in that order; junction bases with no gene match: 14. CDR3 length: 15 residues. The CDR3 DNA reads TGTGCCTGGTCGTCCCGGCAGGGGGAGGGAGAAAAACTGTTTTTT. Translating it yields CAWSSRQGEGEKLFF.